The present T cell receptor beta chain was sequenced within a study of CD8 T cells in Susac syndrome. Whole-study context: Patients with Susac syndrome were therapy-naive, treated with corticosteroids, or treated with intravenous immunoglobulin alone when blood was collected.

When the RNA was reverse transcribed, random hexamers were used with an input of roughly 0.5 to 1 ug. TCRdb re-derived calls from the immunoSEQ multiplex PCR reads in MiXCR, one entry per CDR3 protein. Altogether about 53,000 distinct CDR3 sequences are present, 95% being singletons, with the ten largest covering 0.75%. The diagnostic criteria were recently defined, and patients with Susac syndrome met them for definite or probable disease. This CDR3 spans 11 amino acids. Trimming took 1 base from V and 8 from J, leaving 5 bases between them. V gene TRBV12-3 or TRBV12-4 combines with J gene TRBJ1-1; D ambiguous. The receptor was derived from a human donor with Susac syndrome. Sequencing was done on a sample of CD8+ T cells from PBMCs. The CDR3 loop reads CASSLGPEAFF. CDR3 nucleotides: TGTGCCAGCAGTTTAGGGCCAGAAGCTTTCTTT.